These 19 T cell receptor beta chains were all obtained from the same sample, sequenced in a study of shared clonotypes between healthy human individuals. Only in-frame clones appear in the TCRdb table, and some are missing; sequencing was by immunoSEQ multiplex PCR. The sample has about 990,000 clones; more than 75% are singletons. Sequencing was performed on memory CD4+ T cells from PBMCs. Subset noted: CD45RA-negative fraction. The receptors stem from a man between 18 and 35 years old in good health. Some clones in this sample may be carry-over from other donors' samples.

In this sample, this clone turned up once. V is TRBV6-4 and J is TRBJ2-3, with TRBD2 matching 10 bases. The junction had 6 bases not matched to a gene; V was cut back by 7 bases and J by 2 bases. The CDR3 is 15 residues long. Germline values: CDR1 MRHNA, CDR2 SNTAGT. CDR3 coding DNA: TGTGCCAGCATTAGGACTAGCGGCCTCACAGATACGCAGTATTTT. This sequence encodes CASIRTSGLTDTQYF.

The chain couples TRBV6-1 to TRBJ2-1; TRBD2 might be the D (6 bases). Germline CDR1 reads MNHNS; CDR2 reads SASEGT. The CDR3 length is 13 residues. V was shortened by 1 base and J by 13 bases, with 14 bases between the two germline ends. Here the CDR3 reads CASSEGTSRKQFF. CDR3 DNA: TGTGCCAGCAGTGAAGGAACTAGCAGAAAACAGTTCTTC.

The chain links TRBV10-3 to TRBJ2-7; D possibly corresponds to TRBD1 (5 bases). V shed 3 bases and J shed 2 bases, with 8 bases lying between them. Germline V gene lookup returns CDR1 ENHRY and CDR2 SYGVKD. This CDR3 spans 13 amino acids. Here the CDR3 DNA reads TGTGCCATCAGTGATAGGGGTACCTACGAGCAGTACTTC. It is translated as CAISDRGTYEQYF.

This chain links TRBV11-2 with TRBJ1-4; D ambiguous. The CDR3 loop spans 15 amino acids. The V end was cut by 2 bases, the J end by 7 bases, with 14 bases between. Germline V gives CDR1 SGHAT, CDR2 FQNNGV. CDR3 in DNA: TGTGCCAGCAGCTTACGGGGTACTATTGCTGAAAAACTGTTTTTT. Translation gives CASSLRGTIAEKLFF.

Details on this clone: One junction end disagrees with the germline gene, perhaps due to a read error. The genes are TRBV13 and TRBJ2-7; D unclear. The V gene's germline CDR1 is PRHDT and CDR2 FYEKMQ (reference sequence). This CDR3 spans 14 amino acids. DNA for the CDR3: TGTGCCAGCAGCTTAGGACAACCCCTCTACGGGCAGTACTTC. Residues: CASSLGQPLYGQYF.

The chain uses TRBV27 and TRBJ2-1, with 10 positions matching TRBD2. The V gene's germline CDR1 is MNHEY and CDR2 SMNVEV (reference sequence). The CDR3 length is 13 residues. V was clipped by 8 bases and J by 6 bases; unmatched bases: 4. CDR3 loop: CASRLAGANEQFF. CDR3 nucleotide sequence: TGTGCCAGCCGGCTAGCGGGAGCCAATGAGCAGTTCTTC.

The chain joins TRBV27 to TRBJ2-1; 13 bases match TRBD2. V trimming: 4 bases; J trimming: 8 bases; junction bases outside the gene matches: 17. Germline V gene lookup returns CDR1 MNHEY and CDR2 SMNVEV (reference sequence). The CDR3 has 19 amino acids. The CDR3: CASSSDSRTSGSSLDEQFF. CDR3 sequence (DNA): TGTGCCAGCAGTTCCGACAGTCGGACTAGCGGGAGTTCATTAGATGAGCAGTTCTTC.

The chain carries TRBV9 and TRBJ2-7; the match to TRBD2 covers 8 bases. J lost 4 bases, V lost 4 bases, and 13 bases had no gene match. From germline, CDR1 is SGDLS and CDR2 YYNGEE. The CDR3 has 16 amino acids. The CDR3 bases are TGTGCCAGCAGCCCCGGGGGACTAGGGGATCCTTACGAGCAGTACTTC. Translated, it gives CASSPGGLGDPYEQYF.

This clone was picked up many times. This chain uses TRBV19 with TRBJ1-2; possibly TRBD1 for D (6 bases). This CDR3 has 14 residues. Germline lookup yields CDR1 LNHDA and CDR2 SQIVND (reference sequence). Trimming removed 4 bases from V and 5 bases from J, with 14 bases in between. DNA for the CDR3: TGTGCCAGTAGTACAACTGACAGGTCATATGGCTACACCTTC. Encoded protein: CASSTTDRSYGYTF.

A note on this clone: Other nucleotide sequences from this sample produce the same CDR3. The chain employs TRBV29-1 and TRBJ1-2; a possible D gene is TRBD1 (5 bases). The CDR3 length is 14 residues. The ends were cut back, 6 bases at V and 2 bases at J, with 16 bases in the middle. Per germline, CDR1 SQVTM and CDR2 ANQGSEA. The CDR3 reads CSVVGRGRNYGYTF. The CDR3 DNA reads as TGCAGCGTCGTTGGGCGGGGCAGAAACTATGGCTACACCTTC.

About this clone itself: Other DNA variants within this sample encode the same CDR3. The rearrangement links TRBV29-1 to TRBJ1-1; a weak D match, TRBD1 (5 bases). The CDR3 spans 12 residues. Germline lookup yields CDR1 SQVTM and CDR2 ANQGSEA. V lost 4 bases and J lost 1, with 7 bases in between. The CDR3 region has the DNA TGCAGCGTTGGGCAGGGGAACACTGAAGCTTTCTTT. Translating gives CSVGQGNTEAFF.

V is TRBV7-2 and J is TRBJ1-5; the D gene is possibly TRBD1 (5 bases). The germline V and J ends were trimmed by 5 bases and 3 bases, with 14 bases remaining between them. Germline-derived CDR1 and CDR2 are SGHTA and FQGNSA. This CDR3 is 15 amino acids long. Here the CDR3 reads CASSPSGALNQPQHF. The CDR3 nucleotides are TGTGCCAGCAGCCCCTCTGGGGCTCTCAATCAGCCCCAGCATTTT.

CDR3 bases: TGTGCCAGCAGTGCGGAGCCGCCGGGGGAGACCCAGTACTTC. Translating gives CASSAEPPGETQYF. This sequence joins TRBV2 and TRBJ2-5; weak D call: TRBD2 (5 bases). CDR1 is SNHLY, CDR2 FYNNEI, per germline. The CDR3 has 14 residues. V lost 4 bases to trimming and J lost 5 bases, with 14 bases between them.

As DNA, the CDR3 is TGTGCCATCACCGATAGGACGAACACTGAAGCTTTCTTT. The encoded protein is CAITDRTNTEAFF. The chain employs TRBV10-3 and TRBJ1-1; D not resolved. The CDR3 totals 13 residues. Deletions cut 7 bases from V and 1 base from J, with 10 bases between. The V gene's germline CDR1 is ENHRY and CDR2 SYGVKD.

Concerning this clone itself: The sample contains more than one DNA sequence encoding this CDR3. The gene calls are TRBV2 and TRBJ1-2; D may be TRBD1 (5 bases). CDR1 is SNHLY, CDR2 FYNNEI, per germline. The CDR3 length is 12 residues. V lost 4 bases to trimming and J lost 6 bases, with 9 bases between them. The CDR3 here is CASSAQGNGYTF. The CDR3 DNA is TGTGCCAGCAGTGCCCAGGGCAATGGCTACACCTTC.

The chain links TRBV25-1 to TRBJ2-1, with 8 bases that match TRBD1. CDR3 length: 15 amino acids. Germline values: CDR1 MGHDK, CDR2 SYGVNS. The V gene end was trimmed by 6 bases and the J gene end by 6 bases; junction bases not matched to a gene: 10. The CDR3 here is CASSVQGAAGNEQFF. The CDR3 DNA reads TGTGCCAGCAGCGTTCAGGGGGCTGCTGGCAATGAGCAGTTCTTC.

The chain combines TRBV5-1 with TRBJ2-3; 7 bases fit TRBD1. Trimming at V came to 0 bases and at J to 2 bases, leaving 15 bases not matched to a gene. The CDR3 contains 19 residues. Germline V gene data show CDR1 as SGHRS and CDR2 as YFSETQ. CDR3 sequence (DNA): TGCGCCAGCAGCTTGGAGACAACCGGGGCGAAGGGGGCCACAGATACGCAGTATTTT. This gives the protein CASSLETTGAKGATDTQYF.

The chain has TRBV5-1 and TRBJ2-1, with 7 bases identical to TRBD1. V shed 1 base, J shed 8 bases, and the junction held 12 bases outside the gene matches. Germline V CDR1 and CDR2: SGHRS, YFSETQ. The CDR3 totals 16 residues. The CDR3 region has the DNA TGCGCCAGCAGCTTGCCCGGACAGGTGGCAATGGATGAGCAGTTCTTC. Translating it yields CASSLPGQVAMDEQFF.

This clone came up a few times. This chain joins TRBV20-1 and TRBJ2-5; D is ambiguous. CDR1 is DFQATT, CDR2 SNEGSKA, per germline (reference sequence). V lost 6 bases and J lost 6, with 8 bases in between. CDR3 length: 10 residues. The DNA of the CDR3 is TGCAGTGCCGAGTCCCAGACCCAGTACTTC. This encodes CSAESQTQYF.